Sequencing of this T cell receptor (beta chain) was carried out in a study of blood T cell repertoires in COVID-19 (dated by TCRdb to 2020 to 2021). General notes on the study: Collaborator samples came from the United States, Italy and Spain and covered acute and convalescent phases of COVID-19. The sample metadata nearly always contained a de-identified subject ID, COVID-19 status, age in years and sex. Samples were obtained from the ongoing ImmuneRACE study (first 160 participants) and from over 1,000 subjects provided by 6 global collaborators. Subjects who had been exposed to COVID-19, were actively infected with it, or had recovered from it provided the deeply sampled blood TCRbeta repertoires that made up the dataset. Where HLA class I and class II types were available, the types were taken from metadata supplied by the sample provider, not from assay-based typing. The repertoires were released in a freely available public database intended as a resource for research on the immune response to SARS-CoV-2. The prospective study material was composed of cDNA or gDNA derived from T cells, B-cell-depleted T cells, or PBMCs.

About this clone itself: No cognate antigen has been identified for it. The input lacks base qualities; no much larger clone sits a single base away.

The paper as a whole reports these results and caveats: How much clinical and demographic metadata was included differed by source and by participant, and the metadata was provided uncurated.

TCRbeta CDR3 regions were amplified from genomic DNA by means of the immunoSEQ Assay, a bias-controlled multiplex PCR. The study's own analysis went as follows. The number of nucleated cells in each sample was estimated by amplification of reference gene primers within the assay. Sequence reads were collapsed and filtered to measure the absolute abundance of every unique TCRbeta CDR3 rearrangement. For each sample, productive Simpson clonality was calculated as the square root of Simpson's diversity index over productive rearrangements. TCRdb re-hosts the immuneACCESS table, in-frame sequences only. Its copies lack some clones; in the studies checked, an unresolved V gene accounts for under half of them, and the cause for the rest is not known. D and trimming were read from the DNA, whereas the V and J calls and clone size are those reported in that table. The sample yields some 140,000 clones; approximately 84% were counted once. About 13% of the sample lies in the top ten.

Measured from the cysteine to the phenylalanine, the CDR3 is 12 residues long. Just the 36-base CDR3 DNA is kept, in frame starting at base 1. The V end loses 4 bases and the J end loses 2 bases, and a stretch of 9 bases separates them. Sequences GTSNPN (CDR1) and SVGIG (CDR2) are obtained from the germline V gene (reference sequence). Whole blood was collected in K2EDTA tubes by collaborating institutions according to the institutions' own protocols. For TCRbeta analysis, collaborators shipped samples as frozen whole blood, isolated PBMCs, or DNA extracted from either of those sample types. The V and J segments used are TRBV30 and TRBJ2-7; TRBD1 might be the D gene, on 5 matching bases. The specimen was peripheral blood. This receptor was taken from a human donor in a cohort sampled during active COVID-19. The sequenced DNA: TGTGCCTGGAACGACAGCCCCTACGAGCAGTACTTC. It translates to CAWNDSPYEQYF. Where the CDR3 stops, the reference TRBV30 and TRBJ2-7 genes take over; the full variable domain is SQTIHQWPATLVQPVGSPLSLECTVEGTSNPNLYWYRQAAGRGLQLLFYSVGIGQISSEVPQNLSASRPQDRQFILSSKKLLLSDSGFYLCAWNDSPYEQYFGPGTRLTVT.